Ten or more counts support the clone carrying this TCR beta chain. Stable disease denoted Graves' hyperthyroidism without ophthalmopathy progression within 18 months. This record belongs to a study of T cells in Graves' hyperthyroidism and ophthalmopathy. This CDR3 is 16 amino acids long. The V segment lost 5 bases and the J segment 7 bases; nucleotides outside the gene matches: 11. Per germline, CDR1 SEHNR and CDR2 FQNEAQ (reference sequence). Amplified TCR beta CDR3 regions came from RNA transcripts. Carried out on the TCR CDR3, a first-round RT-PCR used the HTBI primer set. Each CDR3 protein is one row after TCRdb ran MiXCR on the multiplex PCR reads. The sample carries 560,000 or so distinct CDR3 sequences, just over 45% recorded once.

The chain combines TRBV7-9 with TRBJ1-2; 12 bases are shared with TRBD1. The sequenced sample consisted of peripheral blood or thyroid tissue (not recorded which). This sequence was found in a woman younger than 35 with Graves' hyperthyroidism. CDR3 residues: CASSLTGTGGDGGYTF. The CDR3 DNA reads as TGTGCCAGCAGCCTGACCGGGACAGGGGGCGATGGTGGCTACACCTTC.